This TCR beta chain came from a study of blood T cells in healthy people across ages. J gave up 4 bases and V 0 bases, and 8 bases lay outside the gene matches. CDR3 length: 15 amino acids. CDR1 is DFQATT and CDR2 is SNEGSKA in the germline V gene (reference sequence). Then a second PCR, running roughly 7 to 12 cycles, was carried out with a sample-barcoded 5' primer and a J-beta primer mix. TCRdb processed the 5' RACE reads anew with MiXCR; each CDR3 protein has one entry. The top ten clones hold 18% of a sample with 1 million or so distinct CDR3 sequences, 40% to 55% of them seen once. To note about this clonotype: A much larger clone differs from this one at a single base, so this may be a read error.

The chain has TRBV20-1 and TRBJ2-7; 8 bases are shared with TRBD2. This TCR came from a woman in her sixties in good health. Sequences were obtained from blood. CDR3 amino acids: CSARDPRLATYEQYF. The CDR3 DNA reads TGCAGTGCTAGAGACCCTCGACTAGCGACATACGAGCAGTACTTC.